This TCR beta chain emerged from a study of human T cells and chemical hapten exposure. Overall study context: Researchers reported sensitizing a roughly 2 cm by roughly 2 cm upper inner arm skin site with 2% DPC. Study observations and caveats: PT1 expanded TCR counts and patch test score were linked, and their correlation was positive. Against controls, expanded TCRs gave rise to significantly more large CDR3 similarity clusters.

With respect to this clonotype: Antigen: not known.

As to time point: pre-sensitization, week 0. Noted treatment: therapeutic diphenylcyclopropenone sensitization with weekly scalp DPC. V lost 1 base and J 7 bases, leaving 4 bases between the germline ends. CDR3 length equals 11 residues. CDR1 is SEHNR and CDR2 is FQNEAQ in the germline V gene (reference sequence). Single cDNA molecules in the library carried unique molecular identifiers attached during preparation. TCRdb fed the RACE reads into MiXCR, producing one record per CDR3 protein. The sample holds under 70,000 distinct CDR3 sequences, 10% to 12% seen once. This sequence was found in a woman in her thirties or forties with alopecia areata. Some clones in this sample may be carry-over from other donors' samples. The starting material was whole blood, obtained in connection with sensitization to the hapten diphenylcyclopropenone (DPC). The rearrangement joins TRBV7-9 to TRBJ1-1; D ambiguous. DNA for the CDR3: TGTGCCAGCAGCTTAGTTGGTGAAGCTTTCTTT. Translating it yields CASSLVGEAFF.